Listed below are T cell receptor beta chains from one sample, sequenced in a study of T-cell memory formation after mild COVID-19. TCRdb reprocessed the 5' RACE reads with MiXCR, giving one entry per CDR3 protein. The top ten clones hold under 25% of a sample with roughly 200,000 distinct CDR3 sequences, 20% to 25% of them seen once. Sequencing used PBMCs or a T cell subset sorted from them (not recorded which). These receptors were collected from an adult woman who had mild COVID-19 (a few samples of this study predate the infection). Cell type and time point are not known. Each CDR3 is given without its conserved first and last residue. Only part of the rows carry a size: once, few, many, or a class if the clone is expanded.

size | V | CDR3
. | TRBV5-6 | ASSLTGFYREAF
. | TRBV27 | ASSGPLETQY
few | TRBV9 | ASSVGGRDTEAF
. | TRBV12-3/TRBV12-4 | ASSPGPPVYGYT
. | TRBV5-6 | ASSFDYTGELF
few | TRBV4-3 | ASSQVVDEQF
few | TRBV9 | ASSVNPGQGFETNEKLF
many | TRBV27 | ASSLSGGGPTSEQF
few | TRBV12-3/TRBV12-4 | ASSLRVDRGHLNTEAF
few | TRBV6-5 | ASPNSRTQGYSPLH
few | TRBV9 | ASRETGDGGYT
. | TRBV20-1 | SASDGNTEAF
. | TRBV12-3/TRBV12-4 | ASTGNTGGETQY
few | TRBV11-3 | ASSSHPGTGIEDTQY
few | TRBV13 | ASSLLSPAEQY
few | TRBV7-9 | ASSLDSLFEAF
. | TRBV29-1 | SVETAGAGELF
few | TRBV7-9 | ASSSSSGANYGYT
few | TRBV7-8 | ASSALYYEQY
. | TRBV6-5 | ASSYPLQDEQF
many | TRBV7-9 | ASSPRQASYEQY
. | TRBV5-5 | ASSLQGASTGELF
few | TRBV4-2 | ASSQDNEQF
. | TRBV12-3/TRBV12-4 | ASSGIAGGYEQY
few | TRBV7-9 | ASSWLAEAF
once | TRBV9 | ASSPTDGPQHAGYT
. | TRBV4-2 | ASSPGVGGETQY
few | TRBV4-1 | ASSQDPPSSPGETQY
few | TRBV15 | ATSPSGGPYEQY
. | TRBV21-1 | ASSPCPGGSYNEQF
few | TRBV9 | ASSGGRNYGYT
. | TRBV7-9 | ASSPLGPIQETQY
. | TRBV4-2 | ASSREEDVGRTDTQY
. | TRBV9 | ASSASSGGTDTQY
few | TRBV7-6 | ASSFSSMAETQY
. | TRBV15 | ATSRLGEQF
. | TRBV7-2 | ASSLTSGDEQY
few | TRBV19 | ASSVQGYGANEQF
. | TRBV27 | ASSLLGTPEDTQY
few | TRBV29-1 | SVPPVNQETQY
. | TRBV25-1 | ASSPPGQGFYEQY
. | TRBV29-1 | SVEDPHRTQY
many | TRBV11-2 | ASSLAPGTGGYEQY
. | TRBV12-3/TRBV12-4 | ASSLGLGQGRPQH
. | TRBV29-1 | SVLTGAYEQY
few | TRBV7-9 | ASSPSRTSYNEQF
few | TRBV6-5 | ASSPSRTTFLTDTQY
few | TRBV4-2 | ASSQEGQAPSYEQY
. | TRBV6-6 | ASSPGTVQGRDEQF